This T cell receptor beta chain is drawn from a study of cytomegalovirus exposure and HLA in healthy donors. The PCR was carried out with 60 Vbeta primers and 13 Jbeta primers. Assay: immunoSEQ multiplex PCR; the TCRdb copy retains only in-frame clones and omits some. The sample records about 140,000 clones, roughly 79% being singletons. Of note for this clone: Its target is not known.

Germline CDR1 and CDR2: SGHVS and FQNEAQ. CDR3 length equals 15 residues. The V end lost 3 bases, the J end lost 7 bases, and 18 bases lay between the germline ends. Study conclusions and caveats: Immune exposure information comprised only CMV serostatus. Across HLA loci, a later analysis found differing TCR association rates, with DRB1 most and HLA-C fewest.

The clonotype was recovered from a young man in good health and CMV-seronegative. The specimen was PBMCs. This chain uses TRBV7-8 with TRBJ2-5; maybe TRBD1 (6 bases). The DNA of the CDR3 is TGTGCCAGCAGCTTGCAGGGGTCCTCACTCGGGACCCAGTACTTC. Its translation is CASSLQGSSLGTQYF.